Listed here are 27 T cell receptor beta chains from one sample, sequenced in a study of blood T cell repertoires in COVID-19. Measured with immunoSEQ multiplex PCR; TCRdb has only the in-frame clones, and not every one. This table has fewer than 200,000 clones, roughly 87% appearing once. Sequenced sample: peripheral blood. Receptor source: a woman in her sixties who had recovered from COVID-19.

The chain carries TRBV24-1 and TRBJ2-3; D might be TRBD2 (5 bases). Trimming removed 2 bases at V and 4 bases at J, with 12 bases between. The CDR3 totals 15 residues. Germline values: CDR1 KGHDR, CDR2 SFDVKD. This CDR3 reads CATSDSRTAADTQYF. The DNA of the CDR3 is TGTGCCACCAGTGATTCGAGGACTGCCGCAGATACGCAGTATTTT.

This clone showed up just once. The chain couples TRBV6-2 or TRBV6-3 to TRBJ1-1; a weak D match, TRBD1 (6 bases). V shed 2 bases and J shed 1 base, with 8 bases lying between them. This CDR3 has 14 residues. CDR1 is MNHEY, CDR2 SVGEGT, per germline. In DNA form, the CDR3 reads TGTGCCAGCAGTTACGCGGACAGGAACACTGAAGCTTTCTTT. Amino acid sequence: CASSYADRNTEAFF.

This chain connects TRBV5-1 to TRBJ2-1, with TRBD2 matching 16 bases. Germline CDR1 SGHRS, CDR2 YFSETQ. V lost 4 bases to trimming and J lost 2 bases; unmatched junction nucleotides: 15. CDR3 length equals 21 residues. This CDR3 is CASSPFDLPGTSGGAYNEQFF. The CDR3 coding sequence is TGCGCCAGCAGCCCCTTTGATTTACCAGGGACTAGCGGGGGGGCCTACAATGAGCAGTTCTTC.

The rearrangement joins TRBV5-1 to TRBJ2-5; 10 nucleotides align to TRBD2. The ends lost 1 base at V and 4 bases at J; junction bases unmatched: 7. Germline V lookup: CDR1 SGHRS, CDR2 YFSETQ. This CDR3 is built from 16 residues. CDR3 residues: CASSLTSSGGPETQYF. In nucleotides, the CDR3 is TGCGCCAGCAGCTTGACGTCTAGCGGGGGACCAGAGACCCAGTACTTC.

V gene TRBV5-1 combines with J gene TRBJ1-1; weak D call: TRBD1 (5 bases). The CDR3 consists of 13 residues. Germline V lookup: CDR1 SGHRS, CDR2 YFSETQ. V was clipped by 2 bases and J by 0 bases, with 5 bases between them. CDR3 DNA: TGCGCCAGCAGCTTAGGGGTGAACACTGAAGCTTTCTTT. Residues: CASSLGVNTEAFF.

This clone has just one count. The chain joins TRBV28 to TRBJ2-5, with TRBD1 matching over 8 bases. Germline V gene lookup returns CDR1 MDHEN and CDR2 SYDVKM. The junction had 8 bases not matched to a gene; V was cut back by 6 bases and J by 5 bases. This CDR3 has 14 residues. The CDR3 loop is CASSFRWDRETQYF. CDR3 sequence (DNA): TGTGCCAGCAGCTTCCGATGGGACAGGGAGACCCAGTACTTC.

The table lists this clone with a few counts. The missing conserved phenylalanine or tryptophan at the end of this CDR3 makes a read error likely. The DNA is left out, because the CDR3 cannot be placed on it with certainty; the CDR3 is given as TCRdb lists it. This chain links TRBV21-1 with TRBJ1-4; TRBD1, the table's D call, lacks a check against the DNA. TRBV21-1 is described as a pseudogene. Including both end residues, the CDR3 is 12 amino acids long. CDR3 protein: CASSKSWWAQVL.

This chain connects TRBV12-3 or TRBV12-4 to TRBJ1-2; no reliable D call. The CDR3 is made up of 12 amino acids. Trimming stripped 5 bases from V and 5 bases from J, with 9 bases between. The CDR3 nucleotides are TGTGCCAGCAGTGCCCAGTGGTATGGCTACACCTTC. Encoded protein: CASSAQWYGYTF.

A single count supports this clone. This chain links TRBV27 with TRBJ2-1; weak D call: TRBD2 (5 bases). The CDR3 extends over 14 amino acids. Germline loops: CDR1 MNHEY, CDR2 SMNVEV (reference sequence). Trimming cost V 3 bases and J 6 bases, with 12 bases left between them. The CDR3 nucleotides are TGTGCCAGCAGTTTCCTCCCGGGATCCAATGAGCAGTTCTTC. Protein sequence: CASSFLPGSNEQFF.

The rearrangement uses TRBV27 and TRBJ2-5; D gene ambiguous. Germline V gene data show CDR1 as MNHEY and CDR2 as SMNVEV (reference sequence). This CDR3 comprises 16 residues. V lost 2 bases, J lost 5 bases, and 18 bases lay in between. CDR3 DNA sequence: TGTGCCAGCAGTTTAGTGTCGGCGACTGGTGCGGAGACCCAGTACTTC. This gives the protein CASSLVSATGAETQYF.

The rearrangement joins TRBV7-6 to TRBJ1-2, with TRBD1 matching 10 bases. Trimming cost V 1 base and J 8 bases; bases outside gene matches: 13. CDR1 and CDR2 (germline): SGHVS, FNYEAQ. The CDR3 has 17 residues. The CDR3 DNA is TGTGCCAGCAGCTTAGAGACCGGGACAGGGGCCGGCCACGGCTACACCTTC. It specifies CASSLETGTGAGHGYTF.

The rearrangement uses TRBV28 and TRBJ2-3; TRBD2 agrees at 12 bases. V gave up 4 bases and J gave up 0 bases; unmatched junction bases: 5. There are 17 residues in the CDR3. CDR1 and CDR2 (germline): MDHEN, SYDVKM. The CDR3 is CASSYVLAGGSTDTQYF. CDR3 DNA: TGTGCCAGCAGTTACGTACTAGCGGGGGGAAGCACAGATACGCAGTATTTT.

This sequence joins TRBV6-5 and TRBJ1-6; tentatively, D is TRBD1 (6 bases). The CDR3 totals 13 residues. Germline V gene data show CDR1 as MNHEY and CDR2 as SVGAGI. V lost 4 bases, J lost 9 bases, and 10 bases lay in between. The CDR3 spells CASSWGQGSPLHF. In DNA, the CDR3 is TGTGCCAGCAGTTGGGGACAAGGTTCACCCCTCCACTTT.

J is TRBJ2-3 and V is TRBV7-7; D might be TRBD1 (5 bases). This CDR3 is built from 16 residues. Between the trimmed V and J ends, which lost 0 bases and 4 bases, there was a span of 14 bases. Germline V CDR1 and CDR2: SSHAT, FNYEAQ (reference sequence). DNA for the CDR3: TGTGCCAGCAGCTTAGCCTCGCAGGGCGGTTCAGATACGCAGTATTTT. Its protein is CASSLASQGGSDTQYF.

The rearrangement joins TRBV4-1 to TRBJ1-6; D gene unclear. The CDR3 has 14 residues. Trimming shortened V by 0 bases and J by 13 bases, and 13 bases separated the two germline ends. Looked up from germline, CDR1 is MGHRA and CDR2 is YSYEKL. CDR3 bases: TGCGCCAGCAGCCAAGATATCCCCGTACAGCCCCTCCACTTT. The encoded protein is CASSQDIPVQPLHF.

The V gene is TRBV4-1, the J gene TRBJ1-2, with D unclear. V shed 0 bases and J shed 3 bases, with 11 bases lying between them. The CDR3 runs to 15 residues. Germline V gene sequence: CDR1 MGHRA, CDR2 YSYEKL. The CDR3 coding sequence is TGCGCCAGCAGCCAAGACGAGGAGGCAGACTATGGCTACACCTTC. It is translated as CASSQDEEADYGYTF.

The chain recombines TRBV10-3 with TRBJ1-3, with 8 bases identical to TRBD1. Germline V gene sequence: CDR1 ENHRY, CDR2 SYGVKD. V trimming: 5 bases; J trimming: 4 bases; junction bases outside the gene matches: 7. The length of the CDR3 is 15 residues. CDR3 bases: TGTGCCATCAGTTTCTCCCAGGGGGCAGGAAACACCATATATTTT. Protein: CAISFSQGAGNTIYF.

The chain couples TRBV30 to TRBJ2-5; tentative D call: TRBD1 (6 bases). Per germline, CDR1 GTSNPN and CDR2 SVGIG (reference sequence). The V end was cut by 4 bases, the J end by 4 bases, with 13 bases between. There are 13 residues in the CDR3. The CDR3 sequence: CAWKVAGVETQYF. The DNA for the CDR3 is TGTGCCTGGAAGGTAGCAGGGGTAGAGACCCAGTACTTC.

The CDR3, as DNA: TGTGCCAGCAGCCAGCCCCGACAGGGGAACACCATATATTTT. Its translation: CASSQPRQGNTIYF. The gene calls are TRBV7-9 and TRBJ1-3, with 8 bases matching TRBD1. The CDR3 covers 14 residues. With 5 bases clipped from V and 7 bases from J, the junction kept 7 bases outside the gene matches. Germline V CDR1 and CDR2: SEHNR, FQNEAQ (reference sequence).

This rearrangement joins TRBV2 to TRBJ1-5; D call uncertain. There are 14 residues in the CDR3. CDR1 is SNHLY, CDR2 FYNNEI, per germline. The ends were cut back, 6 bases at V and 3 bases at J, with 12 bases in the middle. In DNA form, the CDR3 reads TGTGCCAGCAGCTTCAGCCAGGTCAATCAGCCCCAGCATTTT. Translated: CASSFSQVNQPQHF.

CDR3 protein: CASSPFPQASSGNTIYF. CDR3 in DNA: TGTGCCAGCTCACCCTTCCCACAGGCTTCATCTGGAAACACCATATATTTT. The J gene is TRBJ1-3, the V gene TRBV18; weak D call: TRBD1 (5 bases). The CDR3 is made up of 17 amino acids. The germline CDR1 and CDR2 sequences are KGHSH and LQKENI. The V end lost 3 bases, the J end lost 1 base, and 16 bases lay between the germline ends.

In DNA, the CDR3 is TGTGCCAGCAGCCAAGAAGACAGTAATGAAAAACTGTTTTTT. This sequence encodes CASSQEDSNEKLFF. The chain recombines TRBV3-1 (or the pseudogene TRBV3-2) with TRBJ1-4; possibly TRBD1 for D (5 bases). V was shortened by 0 bases and J by 4 bases, with 6 bases between the two germline ends. This CDR3 comprises 14 residues. The germline gives CDR1 LGHDT, CDR2 YNNKEL (reference sequence).

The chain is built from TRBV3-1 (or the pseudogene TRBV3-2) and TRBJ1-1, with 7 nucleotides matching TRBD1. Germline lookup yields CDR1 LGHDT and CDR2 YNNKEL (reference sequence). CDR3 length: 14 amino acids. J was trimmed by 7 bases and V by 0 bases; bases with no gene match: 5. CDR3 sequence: CASSQDTRGLEAFF. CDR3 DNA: TGTGCCAGCAGCCAAGATACGAGGGGGCTTGAAGCTTTCTTT.

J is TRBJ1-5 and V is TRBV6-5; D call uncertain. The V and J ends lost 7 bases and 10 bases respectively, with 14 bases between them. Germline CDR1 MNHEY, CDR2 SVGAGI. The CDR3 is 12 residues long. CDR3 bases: TGTGCCAGCAACCCGAGAAATAAACCCCAGCATTTT. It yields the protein CASNPRNKPQHF.

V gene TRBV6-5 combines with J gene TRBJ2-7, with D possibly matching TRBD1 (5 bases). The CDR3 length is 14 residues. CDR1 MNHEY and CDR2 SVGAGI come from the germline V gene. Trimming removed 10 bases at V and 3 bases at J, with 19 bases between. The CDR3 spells CATGFPGNLYEQYF. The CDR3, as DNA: TGTGCCACCGGTTTCCCAGGGAACCTCTACGAGCAGTACTTC.

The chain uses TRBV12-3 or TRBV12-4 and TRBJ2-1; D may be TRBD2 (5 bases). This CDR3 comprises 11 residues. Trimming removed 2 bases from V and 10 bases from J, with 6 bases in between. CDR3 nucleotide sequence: TGTGCCAGCAGTTTAACGGGGGAGCAGTTCTTC. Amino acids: CASSLTGEQFF.

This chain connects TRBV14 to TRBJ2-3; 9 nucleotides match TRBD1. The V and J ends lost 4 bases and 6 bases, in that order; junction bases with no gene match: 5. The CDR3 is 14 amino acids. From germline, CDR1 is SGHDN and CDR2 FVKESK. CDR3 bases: TGTGCCAGCAGCCGAACAGGGGGCCTGGATACGCAGTATTTT. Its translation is CASSRTGGLDTQYF.